Each of the 4 T cell receptor beta chains below was sequenced from the same sample in a study of cytomegalovirus exposure and HLA in healthy donors (dated by TCRdb to between 2016 and 2019). Libraries were prepared through the immunoSEQ multiplex PCR assay. For the multiplex PCR, a mixture combining 60 forward primers for TCR Vbeta segments and 13 reverse primers for TCR Jbeta segments was used. TCRdb limited this immuneACCESS table to in-frame rearrangements with V and J called. A share of clones is missing; checked studies link under half to unresolved V genes, and the rest is unexplained. For this sample there are roughly 150,000 clones; approximately 80% appear just once. More than 1.2% of the sample is taken by the ten largest. Material for sequencing was PBMCs. The receptors originated from a male donor in good health and CMV-seronegative.

The chain is built from TRBV28 and TRBJ2-3; 11 nucleotides line up with TRBD2. The germline V gene encodes CDR1 MDHEN and CDR2 SYDVKM. The CDR3 covers 15 residues. The junction had 6 bases not matched to a gene; V was cut back by 6 bases and J by 4 bases. CDR3 nucleotides: TGTGCCAGCAGCCCAACTAGCGGGGGTGCAGATACGCAGTATTTT. Its translation is CASSPTSGGADTQYF.

As concerns this clone: Relative to the germline gene, one junction end is altered; a read error may explain this. The V call is TRBV6-7, the J call TRBJ1-5, with a possible D match to TRBD1 (5 bases). TRBV6-7 is placed among ORFs of uncertain function. The CDR3 runs 12 residues. The chain's CDR3 is CASSYSKVSGDF. The CDR3, as DNA: TGTGCCAGCAGTTACTCGAAAGTCTCGGGGGATTTT.

The chain joins TRBV4-2 to TRBJ1-2; 9 bases are a match to TRBD1. The junction had 11 bases not matched to a gene; V was cut back by 10 bases and J by 2 bases. CDR3 length: 15 amino acids. Germline assignment: CDR1 LGHNA and CDR2 YNFKEQ. CDR3 sequence (DNA): TGTGCCACCTCGGATACCGGGACAGGGAACTATGGCTACACCTTC. Its protein product is CATSDTGTGNYGYTF.

V is TRBV19 and J is TRBJ2-7; 10 bases agree with TRBD1. The V gene's germline CDR1 is LNHDA and CDR2 SQIVND (reference sequence). Trimming took 3 bases from V and 2 from J; bases not matched to a gene: 7. The CDR3 contains 16 residues. As DNA, the CDR3 is TGTGCCAGTAGTATTGTACTGGGACAGGGGCCCTACGAGCAGTACTTC. It translates to CASSIVLGQGPYEQYF.